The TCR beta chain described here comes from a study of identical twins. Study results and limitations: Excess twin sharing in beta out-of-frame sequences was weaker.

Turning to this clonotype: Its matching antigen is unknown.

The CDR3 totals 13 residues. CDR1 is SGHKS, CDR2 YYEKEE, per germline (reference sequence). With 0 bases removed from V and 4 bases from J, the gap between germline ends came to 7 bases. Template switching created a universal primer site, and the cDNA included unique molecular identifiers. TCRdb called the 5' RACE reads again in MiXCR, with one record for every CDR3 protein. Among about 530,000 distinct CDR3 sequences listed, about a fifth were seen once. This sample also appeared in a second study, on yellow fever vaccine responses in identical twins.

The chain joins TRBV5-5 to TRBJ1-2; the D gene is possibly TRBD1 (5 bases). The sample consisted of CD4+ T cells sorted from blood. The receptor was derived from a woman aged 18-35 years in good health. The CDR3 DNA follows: TGTGCCAGCAGCTTGGGGACACCCTATGGCTACACCTTC. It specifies CASSLGTPYGYTF.